This T cell receptor (beta chain) was documented in a study of T cell responses to AZD1222 COVID-19 vaccine listed by TCRdb under 2021. Some background on the complete study: A total of under 250 trial participants underwent TCR sequencing, of whom 200 to 220 had received two doses of AZD1222 and around 25 had received two doses of the MenACWY control vaccine. Trial participants were enrolled by age into subgroups of 18-55, 56-69 and 70-plus years, and about 150, 27 and 61 TCR-sequenced participants, respectively, were included in these subgroups. Overall study outcomes, separate from this receptor: No day 14 peak-response samples were available, so repertoires were characterized only after the peak T cell response. Reportedly, close to half of the unique spike-specific TCRs recognized epitopes lying outside the regions that are mutated in the B.1.351 and B.1.1.7 variants. Conclusions about previously exposed vaccinees were limited because only six AZD1222 recipients were SARS-CoV-2 seropositive at baseline. A significant rise in spike-specific TCR breadth and depth was observed after two AZD1222 doses relative to day 0 and relative to MenACWY recipients. In the small 56-69-year group, the increase in depth fell short of significance, most likely because of low power. The vaccine-associated CD4 TCRs covered the entire spike protein, and the dominant responses fell in regions 160-218 and 743-854. Most participants were white British and females outnumbered males, and the authors suggested that clonal diversity may have been underestimated.

The time point tag for this specimen amounts to: about 28 days (+/-7) after the second vaccine dose. AZD1222 recipients given second doses at about 4 weeks or at about 12 weeks were pooled, since spike-specific TCR depth and breadth were not found to differ between the two schedules. Vaccinee samples came from UK trials COV001 and COV002, including a single-blind randomized controlled phase 2/3 trial of AZD1222 (ChAdOx1 nCoV-19) in healthy adults. Trial participant PBMC samples were collected at day 0 and day 28 after the second dose for TCRbeta chain sequencing. With regard to this clone: Its recognized antigen is unknown. Qualities for individual bases were not recorded, and no much larger clone is one base off.

The CDR3 regions of human TCRbeta chains were subjected to immunosequencing. The paper's processing steps were these. TCRs in the repertoires were compared against a reference library of SARS-CoV-2-specific TCRs that had been generated with the MIRA antigen-specificity platform. Breadth was defined as the fraction of unique TCRs that were SARS-CoV-2-associated. Depth was defined as the fraction of total T cells that were SARS-CoV-2-associated. Each spike-specific TCR was assigned to its reactive spike region and to a CD4 or CD8 class using the MIRA data. Log10-transformed breadth and depth values were compared by one-way ANOVA with Sidak's multiple comparisons tests. This is the immuneACCESS table as TCRdb keeps it, with only in-frame sequences that have V and J called. A part of the clones is gone; compared with another copy, unresolved V genes explain less than half, and the rest is unexplained. V and J calls and clone size are as listed in that table; D and trimming were resolved from the DNA. The sample table records 120,000 to 150,000 clones; 88% of these occur just once. Over 3% of the sample rests with the top ten.

For CDR1 and CDR2, the germline V gene lists SQVTM and ANQGSEA. V is shortened by 8 bases, J by 4 bases, and the region joining them spans 14 bases. The CDR3, cysteine through phenylalanine, is 12 amino acids long. Only the CDR3 portion is preserved as DNA: 36 bases, with reading frame beginning at the first base. This clonotype was sampled from an adult who received the AZD1222 COVID-19 vaccine. The rearranged chain carries TRBV29-1 and TRBJ1-1; no D gene call is confident. This material consisted of peripheral blood, taken 28 days after the second AZD1222 dose. The sequenced DNA: TGCAGCTCCGGGGAGGGTGGCACTGAAGCTTTCTTT. It translates as CSSGEGGTEAFF.